The present T cell receptor beta chain was sequenced within a study of blood T cell repertoires in COVID-19. Across the study: The United States, Italy and Spain were the sources of the acute and convalescent COVID-19 samples.

The V gene end was trimmed by 3 bases and the J gene end by 0 bases; junction bases not matched to a gene: 8. The CDR3 is 17 residues long. Germline V lookup: CDR1 KGHSH, CDR2 LQKENI. Produced via immunoSEQ multiplex PCR; TCRdb's table is partial and in-frame only. The sample shows about 75,000 clones, approximately 85% of them seen only once. Sequencing used peripheral blood. The rearrangement joins TRBV18 to TRBJ1-5; 7 bases fit TRBD1. This receptor was identified in a human donor in a cohort sampled during active COVID-19. Here the CDR3 DNA reads TGTGCCAGCTCACCCCCCCAGACAGGGATTAGCAATCAGCCCCAGCATTTT. Translating gives CASSPPQTGISNQPQHF.